Shown below are 12 T cell receptor beta chains from a single sample sequenced in a study of regulatory T cells in long-lasting Graves disease. Time point specified: newly diagnosed GD, antithyroid drugs for less than 3 months. RNA from PBMCs was the source of the TCR library. According to the study, TCR beta libraries were built with iRepertoire HTBI primers and CDR3-region Arm-PCR. One entry per CDR3 protein results from TCRdb running MiXCR on the multiplex PCR reads. Of some 400,000 distinct CDR3 sequences listed, 15% are singletons. Separately, the same data were catalogued under a study of T cells in Graves' hyperthyroidism and ophthalmopathy.

Specimen: peripheral blood mononuclear cells (PBMCs), collected at new diagnosis, from a patient treated with antithyroid drugs. These TCRs come from a woman in her thirties with Graves disease.

This clonotype has ten or more counts. V usage is TRBV9 and J usage is TRBJ1-2; D is perhaps TRBD1 (6 bases). Germline V gene lookup returns CDR1 SGDLS and CDR2 YYNGEE. This CDR3 comprises 19 residues. The V gene lost 0 bases and the J gene lost 5 bases, with 26 bases spanning the gap. CDR3 residues: CASSVVDPTRQGQEYGYTF. CDR3 bases: TGTGCCAGCAGCGTAGTGGACCCCACAAGGCAGGGGCAGGAATATGGCTACACCTTC.

This clonotype was recorded at least ten times. This chain links TRBV6-1 with TRBJ2-7; 9 positions agree with TRBD1. V shed 5 bases and J 5 bases; nucleotides not matched to a gene: 10. Germline V CDR1 and CDR2: MNHNS, SASEGT. The CDR3 runs 15 residues. CDR3 in DNA: TGTGCCAGCAGTCGCACAGGGGGCAGGGTCAACGAGCAGTACTTC. Residues: CASSRTGGRVNEQYF.

At least ten counts were recorded for this clonotype. This sequence joins TRBV12-5 and TRBJ2-5; TRBD1 aligns across 9 bases. The CDR3 totals 18 residues. With 0 bases clipped from V and 7 bases from J, the junction kept 15 bases outside the gene matches. The germline V gene encodes CDR1 LGHNT and CDR2 FRNRAP. The CDR3 here is CASGLVHSGTGSRGTQYF. CDR3 coding DNA: TGTGCTAGTGGTTTGGTACACTCCGGGACAGGGAGCAGGGGGACCCAGTACTTC.

This clonotype was recorded a few times. V usage is TRBV9 and J usage is TRBJ1-2; 8 bases fit TRBD1. V lost 4 bases and J lost 7; bases outside the gene matches: 9. The CDR3 is 14 amino acids. The germline CDR1 and CDR2 sequences are SGDLS and YYNGEE. The CDR3 reads CASSHDRGPSGYTF. The CDR3 DNA reads as TGTGCCAGCAGCCATGACAGGGGCCCCTCTGGCTACACCTTC. Full variable domain (missing parts from reference TRBV9 and TRBJ1-2): DSGVTQTPKHLITATGQRVTLRCSPRSGDLSVYWYQQSLDQGLQFLIQYYNGEERAKGNILERFSAQQFPDLHSELNLSSLELGDSALYFCASSHDRGPSGYTFGSGTRLTVV.

The chain carries TRBV27 and TRBJ1-2; the D gene is possibly TRBD1 (5 bases). The CDR3 spans 14 residues. Per germline, CDR1 MNHEY and CDR2 SMNVEV (reference sequence). V gave up 4 bases and J gave up 5 bases, with 14 bases separating them. The DNA for the CDR3 is TGTGCCAGCAGTTCCCCGGGACTGGGATATGGCTACACCTTC. Protein sequence: CASSSPGLGYGYTF.

There are many counts of this clonotype. The chain couples TRBV7-9 to TRBJ1-4, with 9 positions matching TRBD1. V was clipped by 5 bases and J by 8 bases; unmatched bases: 9. CDR1 and CDR2 (germline): SEHNR, FQNEAQ (reference sequence). This CDR3 is built from 15 residues. The CDR3 DNA reads TGTGCCAGCAGCGCACAGACAGGGGGTAGCGAAAAACTGTTTTTT. Residues: CASSAQTGGSEKLFF.

V is TRBV30 and J is TRBJ2-3; TRBD2 matches at 11 bases. V was clipped by 2 bases and J by 1 base; unmatched bases: 8. The CDR3 sequence is 17 residues long. The germline V gene encodes CDR1 GTSNPN and CDR2 SVGIG (reference sequence). The CDR3 nucleotides read TGTGCCTGGAGTTCGCCAAGGACTAGCGGGCGCACAGATACGCAGTATTTT. Encoded protein: CAWSSPRTSGRTDTQYF.

The chain couples TRBV5-1 to TRBJ2-4; 11 bases are shared with TRBD2. Germline V gives CDR1 SGHRS, CDR2 YFSETQ. This CDR3 spans 19 amino acids. J gave up 6 bases and V 0 bases, and 14 bases lay outside the gene matches. CDR3: CASSLAGVSGRAGGNIQYF. CDR3 in DNA: TGCGCCAGCAGCTTGGCCGGGGTTAGCGGGAGGGCCGGGGGAAACATTCAGTACTTC.

This clonotype came up a few times. This chain connects TRBV30 to TRBJ2-3; either TRBD1 or TRBD2 may fit D (5 bases each). CDR1 and CDR2 from the germline V gene are GTSNPN and SVGIG (reference sequence). This CDR3 is built from 15 residues. Trimming pared 2 bases from V and 2 bases from J, leaving 14 bases between. The CDR3 coding sequence is TGTGCCTGGAGTAATGGGGGAGCCCTCACAGATACGCAGTATTTT. Translated, it gives CAWSNGGALTDTQYF.

This sequence joins TRBV27 and TRBJ2-3, with D perhaps TRBD1 or TRBD2 (6 bases each). The germline V gene has CDR1 MNHEY and CDR2 SMNVEV (reference sequence). The CDR3 consists of 16 residues. V was pared by 2 bases and J by 1 base, with 13 bases between. The CDR3 loop reads CASSLKGEVGTDTQYF. DNA for the CDR3: TGTGCCAGCAGTTTAAAGGGGGAGGTGGGCACAGATACGCAGTATTTT.

This clonotype was found many times. This chain uses TRBV20-1 with TRBJ2-5, with 9 bases matching TRBD1. CDR3 size: 13 residues. Germline V gene sequence: CDR1 DFQATT, CDR2 SNEGSKA (reference sequence). Germline trimming cut 1 base from V and 5 bases from J; bases unmatched to any gene: 2. The CDR3 reads CSARGDRVETQYF. Here the CDR3 DNA reads TGCAGTGCTAGAGGGGACAGGGTCGAGACCCAGTACTTC.

The chain links TRBV24-1 to TRBJ2-5; TRBD2 is a possible D gene (5 bases). Deletions cut 0 bases from V and 4 bases from J, with 11 bases between. The CDR3 runs to 15 residues. Germline lookup yields CDR1 KGHDR and CDR2 SFDVKD. The CDR3 spells CATSDLGAEAETQYF. CDR3 coding DNA: TGTGCCACCAGTGATTTGGGAGCGGAGGCAGAGACCCAGTACTTC.